A single sample is the source of the 20 T cell receptor beta chains below, sequenced in a study of cytomegalovirus exposure and HLA in healthy donors. PCR employed 60 Vbeta and 13 Jbeta primers. The method was immunoSEQ multiplex PCR; TCRdb's version includes in-frame clones alone and lacks a portion of them. The sample comprises approximately 100,000 clones, roughly 70% of which are singletons, and roughly 2.5% rests with the top ten. The sample comprised PBMCs. These receptors all stem from a man aged 45 to 65 in good health and CMV-seronegative.

The rearrangement links TRBV19 to TRBJ1-5; D gene uncertain. The germline V and J ends were trimmed by 3 bases and 0 bases, with 6 bases remaining between them. Germline lookup yields CDR1 LNHDA and CDR2 SQIVND (reference sequence). The CDR3 runs to 14 residues. Here the CDR3 reads CASSIRVSNQPQHF. In DNA, the CDR3 is TGTGCCAGTAGTATCCGAGTTAGCAATCAGCCCCAGCATTTT.

The V gene is TRBV28, the J gene TRBJ1-1; 8 bases agree with TRBD1. Germline V gene lookup returns CDR1 MDHEN and CDR2 SYDVKM. CDR3 length equals 14 residues. The trim removed 5 bases at V and 7 bases at J, leaving 9 bases unmatched. The CDR3 bases are TGTGCCAGCAGTCCGGACAGGGAGTGGGTTGAAGCTTTCTTT. This sequence encodes CASSPDREWVEAFF.

The chain joins TRBV29-1 to TRBJ2-7; 8 bases line up with TRBD1. Per the germline V gene, CDR1 is SQVTM and CDR2 is ANQGSEA. The ends lost 7 bases at V and 2 bases at J; junction bases unmatched: 7. CDR3 length equals 13 residues. CDR3 nucleotide sequence: TGCAGCGCTGGGACAGGTGGCCCCTACGAGCAGTACTTC. It encodes CSAGTGGPYEQYF.

This sequence joins TRBV28 and TRBJ2-3, with D possibly matching TRBD1 (6 bases). V was shortened by 3 bases and J by 2 bases, with 18 bases between the two germline ends. The CDR3 loop spans 17 amino acids. Germline lookup yields CDR1 MDHEN and CDR2 SYDVKM. CDR3 nucleotide sequence: TGTGCCAGCAGTTTTCTTTCGGGCACAGGGCCCACAGATACGCAGTATTTT. Its translation: CASSFLSGTGPTDTQYF.

The chain links TRBV29-1 to TRBJ1-4; D is perhaps TRBD1 (6 bases). V lost 6 bases, J lost 3 bases, and 11 bases lay in between. The CDR3 has 13 residues. CDR1 and CDR2 (germline): SQVTM, ANQGSEA. This chain's CDR3 is CSVLTGANEKLFF. The CDR3 nucleotides read TGCAGCGTCCTGACAGGAGCTAATGAAAAACTGTTTTTT.

CDR3 bases: TGTGCCAGCAGCGTCGACAGATCCTACGAGCAGTACTTC. Translating it yields CASSVDRSYEQYF. The chain couples TRBV11-2 to TRBJ2-7; D possibly corresponds to TRBD1 (5 bases). In germline, CDR1 is SGHAT, CDR2 FQNNGV. V lost 5 bases and J 1 base, leaving 9 bases between the germline ends. The CDR3 spans 13 residues.

V usage is TRBV7-6 and J usage is TRBJ1-2; D might be TRBD1 (6 bases). The CDR3 has 14 amino acids. Trimming took off 1 base at V and 7 bases at J, with 13 bases between the two ends. Germline V gives CDR1 SGHVS, CDR2 FNYEAQ. This CDR3 is CASSLGGGAAGYTF. CDR3 sequence (DNA): TGTGCCAGCAGCTTAGGCGGGGGGGCTGCTGGCTACACCTTC.

Only one count was recorded for this clone. J is TRBJ2-1 and V is TRBV5-8; a weak D match, TRBD2 (7 bases). The germline V gene has CDR1 SGHTS and CDR2 YDEGEE. The length of the CDR3 is 18 residues. Trimming took off 3 bases at V and 0 bases at J, with 19 bases between the two ends. Here the CDR3 reads CASSSTGPSGHSYNEQFF. For the CDR3, the DNA is TGTGCCAGCAGCTCTACAGGGCCTAGCGGACACTCCTACAATGAGCAGTTCTTC. The full variable domain, rest sourced from reference TRBV5-8 and TRBJ2-1, is EAGVTQSPTHLIKTRGQQATLRCSPISGHTSVYWYQQALGLGLQFLLWYDEGEERNRGNFPPRFSGRQFPNYSSELNVNALELEDSALYLCASSSTGPSGHSYNEQFFGPGTRLTVL.

The chain joins TRBV7-2 to TRBJ2-7, with D hard to call. Germline assignment: CDR1 SGHTA and CDR2 FQGNSA. V was cut by 5 bases and J by 2 bases, with 4 bases left in between. The CDR3 is 11 residues long. CDR3 loop: CASSATYEQYF. The CDR3, as DNA: TGTGCCAGCAGCGCTACCTACGAGCAGTACTTC. Full variable domain (missing parts from reference TRBV7-2 and TRBJ2-7): GAGVSQSPSNKVTEKGKDVELRCDPISGHTALYWYRQSLGQGLEFLIYFQGNSAPDKSGLPSDRFSAERTGGSVSTLTIQRTQQEDSAVYLCASSATYEQYFGPGTRLTVT.

This clone was counted between two and nine times. V and J are TRBV6-5 and TRBJ2-5; perhaps TRBD2 as D (6 bases). The CDR3 consists of 14 residues. Between the trimmed V and J ends, which lost 6 bases and 5 bases, there was a span of 16 bases. Germline V lookup: CDR1 MNHEY, CDR2 SVGAGI. Written as DNA, the CDR3 is TGTGCCAGCAGACGGACTAACCTCCTGGAGACCCAGTACTTC. Its protein product is CASRRTNLLETQYF.

This rearrangement joins TRBV30 to TRBJ2-7; 14 nucleotides match TRBD2. Germline V gives CDR1 GTSNPN, CDR2 SVGIG (reference sequence). The CDR3 has 15 amino acids. V dropped 3 bases and J dropped 2; count of bases not matched to a gene: 3. The CDR3 sequence: CAWSGTSGSAYEQYF. CDR3 bases: TGTGCCTGGAGCGGGACTAGCGGGAGTGCCTACGAGCAGTACTTC.

The genes are TRBV4-1 and TRBJ2-7; 13 nucleotides match TRBD2. There are 16 residues in the CDR3. Germline V lookup: CDR1 MGHRA, CDR2 YSYEKL. V gave up 4 bases and J gave up 5 bases; unmatched junction bases: 8. CDR3: CASSLRTSGSINEQYF. Here the CDR3 DNA reads TGCGCCAGCAGCCTTCGGACTAGCGGGAGTATCAACGAGCAGTACTTC.

The chain combines TRBV9 with TRBJ2-3, with a possible D match to TRBD2 (6 bases). This CDR3 is 16 amino acids long. The V end was cut by 0 bases, the J end by 1 base, with 12 bases between. CDR1 and CDR2 from the germline V gene are SGDLS and YYNGEE. CDR3 nucleotides: TGTGCCAGCAGCGTAGGGCTGGGGGAGGGCACAGATACGCAGTATTTT. Residues: CASSVGLGEGTDTQYF. Looking up the rest from reference TRBV9 and TRBJ2-3 gives the full variable domain: DSGVTQTPKHLITATGQRVTLRCSPRSGDLSVYWYQQSLDQGLQFLIQYYNGEERAKGNILERFSAQQFPDLHSELNLSSLELGDSALYFCASSVGLGEGTDTQYFGPGTRLTVL.

DNA of the CDR3: TGTGCCAGCAGCCGGAACACCGGGGAGCTGTTTTTT. As protein: CASSRNTGELFF. The chain joins TRBV7-2 to TRBJ2-2, with D unclear. V dropped 5 bases and J dropped 1 base, with 2 bases sitting between them. The CDR3 spans 12 residues. CDR1 is SGHTA, CDR2 FQGNSA, per germline.

This chain uses TRBV5-4 with TRBJ2-7, with 8 bases lining up with TRBD2. V was pared by 4 bases and J by 3 bases, with 9 bases of the junction left unmatched. In germline, CDR1 is SGHNT, CDR2 YYREEE (reference sequence). The CDR3 extends over 15 amino acids. Here the CDR3 DNA reads TGTGCCAGCAGCCCGGGGGGCGGGAGGAACTACGAGCAGTACTTC. Protein sequence: CASSPGGGRNYEQYF.

Of note for this clone: A junction boundary mismatches the germline segment, possibly from a read error. This sequence joins TRBV18 and TRBJ1-2, with a possible D match to TRBD1 (5 bases). This CDR3 is built from 14 residues. Germline V gives CDR1 KGHSH, CDR2 LQKENI. CDR3 sequence reads: CASSPSSGNYGYIF. The DNA of the CDR3 is TGTGCCAGCTCACCATCCTCAGGGAACTATGGCTACATCTTC. Supplemented by reference TRBV18 and TRBJ1-2, the full variable domain reads NAGVMQNPRHLVRRRGQEARLRCSPMKGHSHVYWYRQLPEEGLKFMVYLQKENIIDESGMPKERFSAEFPKEGPSILRIQQVVRGDSAAYFCASSPSSGNYGYIFGSGTRLTVV.

The J gene is TRBJ2-1, the V gene TRBV7-3, with TRBD2 identical over 7 bases. The germline V gene encodes CDR1 SGHTA and CDR2 FQGTGA. V shed 5 bases and J 3 bases; nucleotides not matched to a gene: 1. The CDR3 sequence is 13 residues long. The CDR3 loop reads CASSSGIYNEQFF. CDR3 sequence (DNA): TGTGCCAGCAGCAGCGGGATCTACAATGAGCAGTTCTTC.

The CDR3 spells CANRTARGGYTF. CDR3 nucleotide sequence: TGTGCCAACCGGACAGCAAGAGGTGGCTACACCTTC. This chain joins TRBV2 and TRBJ1-2; TRBD1 is a possible D gene (6 bases). Germline V gene lookup returns CDR1 SNHLY and CDR2 FYNNEI. V lost 10 bases, J lost 7 bases, and 16 bases lay in between. CDR3 length equals 12 residues.

The J gene is TRBJ1-3, the V gene TRBV27; D remains ambiguous. From germline, CDR1 is MNHEY and CDR2 SMNVEV (reference sequence). The CDR3 totals 14 residues. V dropped 4 bases and J dropped 0 bases, with 7 bases sitting between them. CDR3 amino acids: CASSSQNSGNTIYF. CDR3 DNA sequence: TGTGCCAGCAGTTCGCAGAACTCTGGAAACACCATATATTTT.

V gene TRBV29-1 combines with J gene TRBJ2-1; D perhaps matches TRBD2 (7 bases). Per germline, CDR1 SQVTM and CDR2 ANQGSEA. V dropped 6 bases and J dropped 4 bases, with 16 bases sitting between them. The CDR3 sequence is 14 residues long. CDR3 nucleotide sequence: TGCAGCGTCTCTCGGGGGGCCGGATACAATGAGCAGTTCTTC. Its protein is CSVSRGAGYNEQFF.